The TCR beta chain described here comes from a study of molecular identifiers for immune sequencing clone quantification. Study summary: Across replicate runs, RNA obtained from approximately 20,000 or 100,000 naive CD8 cells was divided into five, with four undergoing sequencing. Study-level findings and limits: Should identical TCR molecules share a barcode, the sizes of highly expanded clones could be underestimated.

The J segment lost 4 bases and the V segment lost 1 base, leaving 8 bases of the junction unmatched. The CDR3 covers 18 residues. Germline values: CDR1 SEHNR, CDR2 FQNEAQ (reference sequence). Sorting defined naive CD8 T cells as CD8+CD4-CCR7+CD45RA+. Points on this clonotype: What it binds is unknown.

Bulk TCR libraries used previously described methods and listed TCR primers. Each CDR3 protein is one row after TCRdb ran MiXCR on the PCR reads. The sample yields some 590,000 distinct CDR3 sequences, roughly 27% seen once. What was sequenced was naive CD8+ T cells from blood, with Jurkat cell RNA spiked in. Documented subset: FACS-sorted CD8+CD4-CCR7+CD45RA+ naive T cells. This sequence joins TRBV7-9 and TRBJ2-1; 12 nucleotides align to TRBD2. The source is a human donor in good health. Some libraries in this study had Jurkat cell RNA spiked in. In DNA form, the CDR3 reads TGTGCCAGCAGCTTAGTCTCCCCTCTAGCGGGAGGGTACAATGAGCAGTTCTTC. As protein: CASSLVSPLAGGYNEQFF.